The 30 T cell receptor beta chains listed next were all sequenced from one sample in a study of blood T cell repertoires in COVID-19. Some clones are missing from TCRdb's copy, which holds only in-frame ones; the method was immunoSEQ multiplex PCR. Of under 200,000 clones detected, just under 90% appear once; the ten largest clones hold 10% to 13%. Sequenced sample: peripheral blood. The receptors stem from a woman aged 70 to 79 with COVID-19, enrolled during active disease.

This clone was observed once. The chain's CDR3 is CASSSDRALATNEKLFF. CDR3 nucleotide sequence: TGTGCCAGCAGCTCCGACAGGGCCCTTGCAACTAATGAAAAACTGTTTTTT. The chain carries TRBV5-4 and TRBJ1-4; 7 nucleotides align to TRBD1. The CDR3 loop spans 17 amino acids. In germline, CDR1 is SGHNT, CDR2 YYREEE (reference sequence). J was trimmed by 0 bases and V by 3 bases; bases with no gene match: 8. Looking up the rest from reference TRBV5-4 and TRBJ1-4 gives the full variable domain: ETGVTQSPTHLIKTRGQQVTLRCSSQSGHNTVSWYQQALGQGPQFIFQYYREEENGRGNFPPRFSGLQFPNYSSELNVNALELDDSALYLCASSSDRALATNEKLFFGSGTQLSVL.

This chain links TRBV6-6 with TRBJ2-7, with 9 bases lining up with TRBD1. With 0 bases clipped from V and 12 bases from J, the junction kept 9 bases outside the gene matches. The CDR3 has 14 amino acids. Germline CDR1 is MNHNY and CDR2 is SVGAGI (reference sequence). Here the CDR3 reads CASSYSMTGGMRYF. The CDR3 DNA reads as TGTGCCAGCAGTTACTCGATGACAGGGGGGATGAGGTACTTC.

This chain links TRBV5-1 with TRBJ2-5; 7 positions match TRBD1. Germline V lookup: CDR1 SGHRS, CDR2 YFSETQ. The junction had 9 bases not matched to a gene; V was cut back by 6 bases and J by 4 bases. The CDR3 runs 14 residues. The CDR3 sequence: CASKDRPAGETQYF. The CDR3 nucleotides read TGCGCCAGCAAGGACAGGCCGGCGGGAGAGACCCAGTACTTC.

The genes are TRBV11-2 and TRBJ2-5; unclear D gene. The CDR3 is made up of 15 amino acids. V lost 0 bases to trimming and J lost 5 bases, with 13 bases between them. Germline CDR1 SGHAT, CDR2 FQNNGV. CDR3 coding DNA: TGTGCCAGCAGCTTAGACCTCCGCCAACGGGAGACCCAGTACTTC. It encodes CASSLDLRQRETQYF.

The chain has TRBV6-1 and TRBJ1-2, with unresolved D. Germline assignment: CDR1 MNHNS and CDR2 SASEGT. The CDR3 covers 14 residues. Trimming removed 0 bases from V and 2 bases from J, with 7 bases in between. CDR3 sequence reads: CASSEAHKNYGYTF. The CDR3 nucleotides read TGTGCCAGCAGTGAAGCGCACAAAAACTATGGCTACACCTTC.

This chain joins TRBV28 and TRBJ2-5, with D maybe TRBD2 (6 bases). Trimming removed 2 bases at V and 5 bases at J, with 9 bases between. The CDR3 runs 13 residues. Per the germline V gene, CDR1 is MDHEN and CDR2 is SYDVKM. In nucleotides, the CDR3 is TGTGCCAGCAGTTTAATAGCGGTGGAGACCCAGTACTTC. This encodes CASSLIAVETQYF.

Turning to this clone: The junction departs from germline at one end; a sequencing error may be responsible. J is TRBJ2-7 and V is TRBV7-7; 9 nucleotides agree with TRBD2. CDR3 length equals 13 residues. Germline V gives CDR1 SSHAT, CDR2 FNYEAQ (reference sequence). The CDR3 DNA follows: TGTGCTAGCAGCTTAGCGGGGGCAAACGAGCAGTACTTC. Its protein product is CASSLAGANEQYF.

This chain uses TRBV3-1 (or the pseudogene TRBV3-2) with TRBJ1-4; possibly TRBD1 for D (6 bases). Germline CDR1 reads LGHDT; CDR2 reads YNNKEL (reference sequence). Trimming took 4 bases from V and 3 from J, leaving 12 bases between them. The CDR3 has 15 amino acids. CDR3 DNA sequence: TGTGCCAGCAGCCCCACAGGGCGGGCTAATGAAAAACTGTTTTTT. This sequence encodes CASSPTGRANEKLFF.

The chain has TRBV6-5 and TRBJ1-4; no clear D gene. CDR1 and CDR2 (germline): MNHEY, SVGAGI. The V gene lost 2 bases and the J gene lost 0 bases, with 10 bases spanning the gap. The CDR3 is made up of 16 amino acids. The CDR3 nucleotides read TGTGCCAGCAGTTACGAGGGAGTTCCAACTAATGAAAAACTGTTTTTT. Translating it yields CASSYEGVPTNEKLFF.

The chain employs TRBV5-1 and TRBJ2-7; 8 nucleotides line up with TRBD1. CDR1 is SGHRS, CDR2 YFSETQ, per germline. This CDR3 spans 12 amino acids. The V and J ends lost 5 bases and 5 bases, in that order; junction bases with no gene match: 3. DNA of the CDR3: TGCGCCAGCAGTCAACAGGGGGACGAGCAGTACTTC. It encodes CASSQQGDEQYF.

The chain has TRBV5-1 and TRBJ1-4, with 10 bases that match TRBD1. The CDR3 is 15 amino acids. Losses at the gene ends were 4 bases for V and 8 bases for J; bases not matched to a gene: 8. Germline lookup yields CDR1 SGHRS and CDR2 YFSETQ. In DNA, the CDR3 is TGCGCCAGCAGCACATCCGGGACAGGGGACGAAAAACTGTTTTTT. Encoded protein: CASSTSGTGDEKLFF.

This sequence joins TRBV13 and TRBJ1-6; TRBD1 might be the D (6 bases). The CDR3 extends over 18 amino acids. Germline CDR1 PRHDT, CDR2 FYEKMQ (reference sequence). The germline V and J ends were trimmed by 6 bases and 0 bases, with 18 bases remaining between them. CDR3 residues: CASRPQWGRTSYNSPLHF. CDR3 coding DNA: TGTGCCAGCAGACCCCAATGGGGGCGGACCTCCTATAATTCACCCCTCCACTTT.

The chain is built from TRBV4-1 and TRBJ1-2, with TRBD1 identical over 9 bases. Germline CDR1 and CDR2: MGHRA and YSYEKL. The CDR3 spans 16 residues. The ends lost 0 bases at V and 5 bases at J; junction bases unmatched: 7. The CDR3 is CASSQDPAGQGYGYTF. In DNA form, the CDR3 reads TGCGCCAGCAGCCAAGATCCCGCCGGACAGGGGTATGGCTACACCTTC.

J is TRBJ2-6 and V is TRBV2; 9 bases agree with TRBD2. The CDR3 has 19 residues. V dropped 4 bases and J dropped 4; count of bases not matched to a gene: 14. Germline V CDR1 and CDR2: SNHLY, FYNNEI. CDR3 DNA: TGTGCCAGCAGTGTGTTTTCTAGCGGGGCGGTAGGAGGGGCCAACGTCCTGACTTTC. Translated, it gives CASSVFSSGAVGGANVLTF.

The V call is TRBV4-2, the J call TRBJ1-5; 8 bases line up with TRBD1. Germline CDR1 reads LGHNA; CDR2 reads YNFKEQ. V shed 1 base, J shed 6 bases, and the junction held 5 bases outside the gene matches. The CDR3 length is 15 residues. CDR3 amino acids: CASSQGQGTSQPQHF. As DNA, the CDR3 is TGTGCCAGCAGCCAAGGACAGGGGACCTCTCAGCCCCAGCATTTT.

The rearrangement joins TRBV7-2 to TRBJ2-3, with 7 bases aligning to TRBD2. The CDR3 consists of 17 residues. Per the germline V gene, CDR1 is SGHTA and CDR2 is FQGNSA. The V gene end was trimmed by 1 base and the J gene end by 1 base; junction bases not matched to a gene: 8. CDR3 coding DNA: TGTGCCAGCAGCTTAGGGGTAGCGGGCCCAGGCACAGATACGCAGTATTTT. This sequence encodes CASSLGVAGPGTDTQYF.

J is TRBJ2-5 and V is TRBV30; 7 bases are a match to TRBD1. Germline-derived CDR1 and CDR2 are GTSNPN and SVGIG (reference sequence). The CDR3 spans 14 residues. J gave up 2 bases and V 0 bases, and 3 bases lay outside the gene matches. CDR3 nucleotides: TGTGCCTGGAGTGTAAGCAGGGGGCAAGAGACCCAGTACTTC. Amino acids: CAWSVSRGQETQYF.

This clone was observed once. The rearrangement joins TRBV2 to TRBJ2-1; possibly TRBD2 for D (5 bases). Per germline, CDR1 SNHLY and CDR2 FYNNEI. The V end was cut by 5 bases, the J end by 6 bases, with 8 bases between. The CDR3 spans 12 residues. The CDR3 DNA reads TGTGCCAGCAGTCCCACTAGCAATGAGCAGTTCTTC. Protein product: CASSPTSNEQFF. Using reference TRBV2 and TRBJ2-1 for the parts outside the CDR3, the full variable domain is EPEVTQTPSHQVTQMGQEVILRCVPISNHLYFYWYRQILGQKVEFLVSFYNNEISEKSEIFDDQFSVERPDGSNFTLKIRSTKLEDSAMYFCASSPTSNEQFFGPGTRLTVL.

The rearrangement uses TRBV29-1 and TRBJ1-2; a possible D gene is TRBD1 (6 bases). Germline assignment: CDR1 SQVTM and CDR2 ANQGSEA. The CDR3 totals 12 residues. CDR3 sequence: CSGGGFNYGYTF. The CDR3 coding sequence is TGCAGTGGGGGGGGCTTTAACTATGGCTACACCTTC. Together with reference TRBV29-1 and TRBJ1-2, the CDR3 gives the full variable domain: SAVISQKPSRDICQRGTSLTIQCQVDSQVTMMFWYRQQPGQSLTLIATANQGSEATYESGFVIDKFPISRPNLTFSTLTVSNMSPEDSSIYLCSGGGFNYGYTFGSGTRLTVV.

This chain uses TRBV28 with TRBJ1-3, with D maybe TRBD1 (6 bases). Trimming shortened V by 7 bases and J by 4 bases, and 26 bases separated the two germline ends. This CDR3 spans 18 amino acids. The germline CDR1 and CDR2 sequences are MDHEN and SYDVKM. The CDR3 DNA reads as TGTGCCAGCACCCCGACAGGCTCCCGGGGAACGTTGGGAAACACCATATATTTT. It translates to CASTPTGSRGTLGNTIYF.

This clone has a single count. The rearrangement uses TRBV19 and TRBJ2-5; 8 nucleotides agree with TRBD2. The CDR3 is made up of 15 amino acids. In germline, CDR1 is LNHDA, CDR2 SQIVND (reference sequence). After removal of 2 bases from V and 3 bases from J, the junction contained 5 bases not matched to a gene. The CDR3 DNA is TGTGCCAGTAGTATAAGCGGCGGGGGGAAAGAGACCCAGTACTTC. Amino acids: CASSISGGGKETQYF.

The rearrangement joins TRBV7-3 to TRBJ2-1, with D tentatively TRBD2 (6 bases). This CDR3 region has 14 residues. V lost 2 bases, J lost 6 bases, and 11 bases lay in between. Per the germline V gene, CDR1 is SGHTA and CDR2 is FQGTGA. The chain's CDR3 is CASSLSRDFNEQFF. The CDR3 DNA is TGTGCCAGCAGCTTATCCCGGGACTTCAATGAGCAGTTCTTC.

In this sample, this clone turned up once. This chain joins TRBV28 and TRBJ1-5; TRBD1 agrees at 9 bases. CDR3 length: 15 amino acids. The trim removed 3 bases at V and 7 bases at J, leaving 7 bases unmatched. CDR1 and CDR2 from the germline V gene are MDHEN and SYDVKM. CDR3 nucleotide sequence: TGTGCCAGCAGTTTCGGGACAGGGTCCGGCCAGCCCCAGCATTTT. Protein sequence: CASSFGTGSGQPQHF.

This clone showed up just once. The chain links TRBV7-2 to TRBJ2-7; 9 bases line up with TRBD2. CDR3 length: 17 residues. CDR1 and CDR2 (germline): SGHTA, FQGNSA. The J segment lost 7 bases and the V segment lost 0 bases, leaving 13 bases of the junction unmatched. In DNA, the CDR3 is TGTGCCAGCAGCTTAGCCCTTGGTGGCGGGGGGGCCCGGGAGCAGTACTTC. Translated: CASSLALGGGGAREQYF.

The chain links TRBV7-9 to TRBJ1-3; D is undetermined. Trimming left V 1 base short and J 0 bases short, with 10 bases between. The CDR3 length is 16 residues. Per germline, CDR1 SEHNR and CDR2 FQNEAQ (reference sequence). In DNA, the CDR3 is TGTGCCAGCAGCTTAGTAGCGGACCTCTCTGGAAACACCATATATTTT. The encoded protein is CASSLVADLSGNTIYF.

The J gene is TRBJ1-2, the V gene TRBV15, with D possibly TRBD1 on 5 matching bases. The germline V gene encodes CDR1 LNHNV and CDR2 YYDKDF (reference sequence). This CDR3 is 13 amino acids long. V lost 1 base and J 3 bases, leaving 6 bases between the germline ends. This chain's CDR3 is CATSRAGDYGYTF. CDR3 DNA: TGTGCCACCAGCAGAGCGGGGGACTATGGCTACACCTTC. The full variable domain, in which reference TRBV15 and TRBJ1-2 provide the parts outside the CDR3, is DAMVIQNPRYQVTQFGKPVTLSCSQTLNHNVMYWYQQKSSQAPKLLFHYYDKDFNNEADTPDNFQSRRPNTSFCFLDIRSPGLGDTAMYLCATSRAGDYGYTFGSGTRLTVV.

This chain links TRBV7-9 with TRBJ1-1; 9 bases fit TRBD1. CDR1 and CDR2 (germline): SEHNR, FQNEAQ (reference sequence). The CDR3 runs to 15 residues. Trimming cost V 5 bases and J 4 bases; bases outside gene matches: 8. The CDR3 here is CASSHTGGAGTEAFF. CDR3 DNA: TGTGCCAGCAGCCACACAGGGGGCGCGGGCACTGAAGCTTTCTTT. Filled out from reference TRBV7-9 and TRBJ1-1, the complete variable domain reads DTGVSQNPRHKITKRGQNVTFRCDPISEHNRLYWYRQTLGQGPEFLTYFQNEAQLEKSRLLSDRFSAERPKGSFSTLEIQRTEQGDSAMYLCASSHTGGAGTEAFFGQGTRLTVV.

This sequence joins TRBV6-4 and TRBJ1-5; 7 positions agree with TRBD1. With V trimmed by 4 bases and J by 3 bases, 6 bases remained unmatched. Germline CDR1 MRHNA, CDR2 SNTAGT. The CDR3 runs 15 residues. CDR3 sequence: CASSGQGYYNQPQHF. CDR3 DNA sequence: TGTGCCAGCAGTGGACAGGGATATTACAATCAGCCCCAGCATTTT.

This chain uses TRBV2 with TRBJ1-5; possibly TRBD1 for D (6 bases). The CDR3 loop spans 16 amino acids. CDR1 and CDR2 from the germline V gene are SNHLY and FYNNEI. V shed 1 base and J shed 0 bases, with 10 bases lying between them. Here the CDR3 reads CASSEGGRGSNQPQHF. CDR3 nucleotide sequence: TGTGCCAGCAGTGAAGGCGGCAGGGGTAGCAATCAGCCCCAGCATTTT.

This clone was seen a single time. The CDR3 DNA sequence: TGTGCCAGCAGCTTAGCCCAGGGTGTTGGAACTAATGAAAAACTGTTTTTT. It encodes CASSLAQGVGTNEKLFF. This chain connects TRBV7-9 to TRBJ1-4, with D tentatively TRBD1 (5 bases). Between the trimmed V and J ends, which lost 0 bases and 1 base, there was a span of 12 bases. The CDR3 extends over 17 amino acids. Germline CDR1 reads SEHNR; CDR2 reads FQNEAQ (reference sequence).